These T cell receptor beta chains were read from a single sample in a study of T cells after posttransplantation cyclophosphamide. The table came from immunoSEQ multiplex PCR; TCRdb's copy has only in-frame clones and leaves some out. The sample includes tens of thousands of clones, none of them occurring once. What was sequenced was PBMCs. The receptor set was obtained from a man between 35 and 55 years old in good health, CMV-negative, and a related stem cell transplant donor. Both conserved end residues are part of each CDR3. The D gene is left open where the match is weak. Clone size appears in some rows only: once, few, many, or a class for an expanded clone.

D gene	J gene	V gene	clone size	CDR3 protein	CDR3 DNA
.	TRBJ1-2	TRBV20-1	.	CSAAGRYGYTF	TGCAGTGCGGCGGGTCGATATGGCTACACCTTC
TRBD2	TRBJ2-7	TRBV19	many	CASSSSGAREQYF	TGTGCCAGTAGCAGCAGCGGGGCGAGGGAGCAGTACTTC
TRBD1	TRBJ2-1	TRBV18	many	CASSPPVGQGEGEQFF	TGTGCCAGCTCACCACCAGTTGGACAGGGGGAAGGTGAGCAGTTCTTC
TRBD1	TRBJ2-5	TRBV12-5	few	CASGWGQVETQYF	TGTGCTAGTGGTTGGGGACAGGTGGAGACCCAGTACTTC
.	TRBJ2-5	TRBV5-1	many	CASSIGASQETQYF	TGCGCCAGCAGCATTGGGGCGTCCCAAGAGACCCAGTACTTC
TRBD1	TRBJ2-5	TRBV19	many	CASSIMDRGEETQYF	TGTGCCAGTAGTATAATGGACAGGGGCGAGGAGACCCAGTACTTC
TRBD2	TRBJ2-3	TRBV6-5	.	CASRIAGATDTQYF	TGTGCCAGCAGAATAGCGGGAGCGACAGATACGCAGTATTTT
TRBD1	TRBJ1-2	TRBV19	many	CASSRGGQGSNYGYTF	TGTGCCAGTAGTAGGGGGGGACAGGGATCTAACTATGGCTACACCTTC
TRBD1	TRBJ2-5	TRBV7-2	many	CASSSHGRDRGQETQYF	TGTGCCAGCAGCTCGCACGGGAGGGACAGGGGACAAGAGACCCAGTACTTC
.	TRBJ1-2	TRBV2	many	CASSRTVVQGGAGYTF	TGTGCCAGCAGCCGAACCGTTGTCCAGGGTGGCGCTGGCTACACCTTC